This TCR beta chain came from a study of shared clonotypes between healthy human individuals. Some clones are missing from TCRdb's copy, which holds only in-frame ones; the method was immunoSEQ multiplex PCR. The sample lists a few million clones; around 93% were seen once. This CDR3 is 16 amino acids long. V was trimmed by 7 bases and J by 1 base, leaving 18 bases between them. Looked up from germline, CDR1 is SNHLY and CDR2 is FYNNEI. The sample was naive CD4+ T cells from PBMCs. Noted subset: CD45RA+ positively selected. The receptor was derived from a man aged 18-30 years in good health. Some clones in this sample may be carry-over from other donors' samples. The chain links TRBV2 to TRBJ2-3; maybe TRBD2 (5 bases). The DNA for the CDR3 is TGTGCCAGCACAGAGGGCTCAAGCCCCCGCACAGATACGCAGTATTTT. The encoded protein is CASTEGSSPRTDTQYF. The full variable domain, its missing parts supplied by reference TRBV2 and TRBJ2-3, is EPEVTQTPSHQVTQMGQEVILRCVPISNHLYFYWYRQILGQKVEFLVSFYNNEISEKSEIFDDQFSVERPDGSNFTLKIRSTKLEDSAMYFCASTEGSSPRTDTQYFGPGTRLTVL.